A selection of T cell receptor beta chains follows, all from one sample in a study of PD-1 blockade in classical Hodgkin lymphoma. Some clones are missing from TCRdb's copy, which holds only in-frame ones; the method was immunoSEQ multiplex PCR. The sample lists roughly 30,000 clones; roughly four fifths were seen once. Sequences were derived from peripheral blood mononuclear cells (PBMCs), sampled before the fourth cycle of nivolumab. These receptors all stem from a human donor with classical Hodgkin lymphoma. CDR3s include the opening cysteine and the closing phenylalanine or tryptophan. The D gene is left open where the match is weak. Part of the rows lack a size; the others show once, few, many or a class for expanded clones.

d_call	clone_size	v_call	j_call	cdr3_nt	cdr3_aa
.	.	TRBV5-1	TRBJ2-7	TGCGCCAGCAGCCGGCGGTGGCGGGGACTCGAGGGTAGGGACGAGCAGTACTTC	CASSRRWRGLEGRDEQYF
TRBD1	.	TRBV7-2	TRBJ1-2	TGTGCCAGCAGCTACCCCCTTGGACAGGGAAGCCCTACTAACTATGGCTACACCTTC	CASSYPLGQGSPTNYGYTF
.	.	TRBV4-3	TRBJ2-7	TGCGCCAGCAGCCAAGCGAAATTCTCCTACGAGCAGTACTTC	CASSQAKFSYEQYF
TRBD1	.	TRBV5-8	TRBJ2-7	TGTGCCAGCAGGACCGGGACAGCGTACGAGCAGTACTTC	CASRTGTAYEQYF
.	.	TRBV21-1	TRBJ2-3	TGTGCCAGCGGCCCTACCCGGGGCAGCTCAGATACGCAGTATTTT	CASGPTRGSSDTQYF
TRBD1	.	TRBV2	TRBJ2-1	TGTGCCAGCAGCGGGACAGGGACGTTCTTC	CASSGTGTFF
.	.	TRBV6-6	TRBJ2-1	TGTGCCAGCAGCCGCCGGGACTCGCCCCTCTACAATGAGCAGTTCTTC	CASSRRDSPLYNEQFF
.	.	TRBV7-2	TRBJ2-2	TGTGCCAGCAGCACGCCGGGGGGCCCGAACACCGGGGAGCTGTTTTTT	CASSTPGGPNTGELFF
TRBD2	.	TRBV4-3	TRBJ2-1	TGCGCCAGCAGCCGTCTAGCGGGAGCCGAGCAGTTCTTC	CASSRLAGAEQFF
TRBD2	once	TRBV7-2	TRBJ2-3	TGTGCCAGCAGTCGCACTAGCGGCCGCCCCACAGATACGCAGTATTTT	CASSRTSGRPTDTQYF
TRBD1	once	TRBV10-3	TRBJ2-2	TGTGCCATCAGGGAGGGACAGGTGGCCGGGGAGCTGTTTTTT	CAIREGQVAGELFF
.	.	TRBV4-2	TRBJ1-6	TGTGCCAGCAGCCAAGAGTTTGGGGCAGGGGATTTCAGGGCCCTCCACTTT	CASSQEFGAGDFRALHF
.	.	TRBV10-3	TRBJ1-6	TGTGCCATCACTCCGACCCCGGTGGGTTCACCCCTCCACTTT	CAITPTPVGSPLHF
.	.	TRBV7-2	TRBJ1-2	TGTGCCAGCAGCTTAGCTGGCGGGGGAGACTATGGCTACACCTTC	CASSLAGGGDYGYTF
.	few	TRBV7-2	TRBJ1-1	TGTGCCAGCAGCTTGTTGCAGGGGTTTGCCACTGAAGCTTTCTTT	CASSLLQGFATEAFF
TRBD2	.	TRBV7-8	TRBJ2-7	TGTGCCAGCACCCCGGTGGGACTAGCGGGAGGCGGGCCCTACGAGCAGTACTTC	CASTPVGLAGGGPYEQYF
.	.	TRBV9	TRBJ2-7	TGTGCCAGCAGCGTAGGTCAGGGGCACGAGCAGTACTTC	CASSVGQGHEQYF
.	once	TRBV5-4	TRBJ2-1	TGTGCCAGCAGCCATGTAAACGGGCCGCCCGACAATGAGCAGTTCTTC	CASSHVNGPPDNEQFF
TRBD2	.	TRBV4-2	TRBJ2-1	TGTGCCAGCAGCCAAGGTCTAGCGGGAGGGAATGAGCAGTTCTTC	CASSQGLAGGNEQFF
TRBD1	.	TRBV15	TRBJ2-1	TGTGCCACCAGCATACAGGGGGCTGGCAATGAGCAGTTCTTC	CATSIQGAGNEQFF
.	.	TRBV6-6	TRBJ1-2	TGTGCCAGCAGCCCCGGGACGGATAACGACTATGGCTACACCTTC	CASSPGTDNDYGYTF
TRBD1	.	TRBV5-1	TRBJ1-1	TGCGCCAGCAGCCTGAGGATCAGGGGGGAAACTGAAGCTTTCTTT	CASSLRIRGETEAFF
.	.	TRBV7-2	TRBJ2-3	TGTGCCAGCAGCGGTGTACGCGCAGATACGCAGTATTTT	CASSGVRADTQYF